This note documents a single T cell receptor beta chain sequence. This record comes from a study of T cells in Graves' hyperthyroidism and ophthalmopathy. Per germline, CDR1 KGHDR and CDR2 SFDVKD. V gave up 10 bases and J gave up 5 bases, with 17 bases separating them. The CDR3 is made up of 13 amino acids. TCR beta CDR3 regions were amplified from RNA transcripts. During a first-round RT-PCR of the TCR CDR3, the HTBI primer set was used. In TCRdb, the multiplex PCR reads were re-called with MiXCR into one record per CDR3 protein. This table holds hundreds of thousands of distinct CDR3 sequences, roughly 15% found once.

The genes are TRBV24-1 and TRBJ2-7, with D possibly matching TRBD1 (5 bases). The sequence derives from a young woman with Graves' hyperthyroidism. Specimen: blood. The CDR3 is CATDTGQGHEQYF. The DNA of the CDR3 is TGTGCCACAGACACAGGTCAGGGTCACGAGCAGTACTTC.